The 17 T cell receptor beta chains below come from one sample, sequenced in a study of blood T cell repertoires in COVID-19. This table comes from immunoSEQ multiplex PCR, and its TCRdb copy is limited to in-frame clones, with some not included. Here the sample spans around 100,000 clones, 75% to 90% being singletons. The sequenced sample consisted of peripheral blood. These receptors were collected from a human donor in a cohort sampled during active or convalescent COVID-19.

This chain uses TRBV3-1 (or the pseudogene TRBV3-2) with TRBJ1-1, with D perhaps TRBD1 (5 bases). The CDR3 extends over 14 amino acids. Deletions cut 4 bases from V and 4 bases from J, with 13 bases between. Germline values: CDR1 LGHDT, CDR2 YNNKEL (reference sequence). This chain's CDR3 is CASSLRRGGTEAFF. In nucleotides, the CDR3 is TGTGCCAGCAGCCTCCGTCGGGGGGGCACTGAAGCTTTCTTT.

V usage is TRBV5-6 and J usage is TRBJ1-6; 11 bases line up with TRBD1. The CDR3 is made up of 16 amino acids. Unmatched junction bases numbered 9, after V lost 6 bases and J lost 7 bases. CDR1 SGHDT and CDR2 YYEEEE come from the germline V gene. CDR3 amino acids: CASIKDRGRRNSPLHF. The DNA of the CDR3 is TGTGCCAGCATCAAGGACAGGGGGCGGCGGAATTCACCCCTCCACTTT.

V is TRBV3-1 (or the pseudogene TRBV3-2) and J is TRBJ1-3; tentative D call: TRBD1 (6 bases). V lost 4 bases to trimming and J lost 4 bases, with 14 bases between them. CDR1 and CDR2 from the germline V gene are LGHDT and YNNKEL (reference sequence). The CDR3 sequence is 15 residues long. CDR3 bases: TGTGCCAGCAGCCCGAACAGGGATGGGGGAAACACCATATATTTT. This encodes CASSPNRDGGNTIYF.

DNA for the CDR3: TGTGCCAGTAGTATGGGAGGGGAAAGCTACGAGCAGTACTTC. It specifies CASSMGGESYEQYF. The V gene is TRBV19, the J gene TRBJ2-7; 7 bases fit TRBD2. V was pared by 3 bases and J by 3 bases, with 5 bases of the junction left unmatched. In germline, CDR1 is LNHDA, CDR2 SQIVND (reference sequence). This CDR3 is built from 14 residues.

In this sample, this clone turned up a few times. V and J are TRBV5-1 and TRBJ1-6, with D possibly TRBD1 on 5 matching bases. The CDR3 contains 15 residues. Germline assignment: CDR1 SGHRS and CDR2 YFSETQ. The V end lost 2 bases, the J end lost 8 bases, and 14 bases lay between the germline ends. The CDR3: CASSFRGGVDSPLHF. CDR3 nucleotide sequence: TGCGCCAGCAGCTTCCGGGGAGGGGTAGATTCACCCCTCCACTTT.

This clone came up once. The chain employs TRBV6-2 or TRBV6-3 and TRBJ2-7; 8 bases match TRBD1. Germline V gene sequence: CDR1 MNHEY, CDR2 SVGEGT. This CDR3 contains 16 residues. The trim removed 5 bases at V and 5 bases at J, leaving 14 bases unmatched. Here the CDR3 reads CASSTGLPRGLDEQYF. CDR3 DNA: TGTGCCAGCAGTACTGGGCTCCCCAGGGGGCTAGACGAGCAGTACTTC.

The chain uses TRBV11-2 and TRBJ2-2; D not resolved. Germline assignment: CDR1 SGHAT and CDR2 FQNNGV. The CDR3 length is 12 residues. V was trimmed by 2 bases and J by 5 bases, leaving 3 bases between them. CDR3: CASSLITGELFF. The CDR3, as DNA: TGTGCCAGCAGCTTAATAACCGGGGAGCTGTTTTTT. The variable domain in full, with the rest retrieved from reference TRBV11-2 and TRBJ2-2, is EAGVAQSPRYKIIEKRQSVAFWCNPISGHATLYWYQQILGQGPKLLIQFQNNGVVDDSQLPKDRFSAERLKGVDSTLKIQPAKLEDSAVYLCASSLITGELFFGEGSRLTVL.

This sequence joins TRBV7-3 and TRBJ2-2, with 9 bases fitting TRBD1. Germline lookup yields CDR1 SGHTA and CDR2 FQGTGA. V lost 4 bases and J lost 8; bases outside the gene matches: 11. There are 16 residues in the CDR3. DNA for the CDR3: TGTGCCAGCAGCTATACCGGGACAGGGTCCTCGGGGGAGCTGTTTTTT. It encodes CASSYTGTGSSGELFF.

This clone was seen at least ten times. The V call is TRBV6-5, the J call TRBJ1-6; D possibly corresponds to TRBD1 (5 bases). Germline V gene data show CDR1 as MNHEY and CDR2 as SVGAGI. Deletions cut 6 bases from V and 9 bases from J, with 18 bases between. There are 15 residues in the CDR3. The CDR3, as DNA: TGTGCCAGCAGAGGGCCGGGGGGGTCATTTTCACCCCTCCACTTT. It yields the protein CASRGPGGSFSPLHF.

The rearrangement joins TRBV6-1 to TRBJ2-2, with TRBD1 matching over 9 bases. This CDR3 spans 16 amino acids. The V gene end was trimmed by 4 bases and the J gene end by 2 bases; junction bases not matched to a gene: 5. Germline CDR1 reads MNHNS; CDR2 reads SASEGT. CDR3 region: CASSVNRGRNTGELFF. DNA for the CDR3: TGTGCCAGCAGTGTGAACAGGGGGCGAAACACCGGGGAGCTGTTTTTT.

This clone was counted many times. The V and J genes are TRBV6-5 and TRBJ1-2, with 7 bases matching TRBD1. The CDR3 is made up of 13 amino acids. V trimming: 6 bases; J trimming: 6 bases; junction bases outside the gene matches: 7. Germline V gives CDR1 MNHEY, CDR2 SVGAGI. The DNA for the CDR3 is TGTGCCAGCAGACCCACAGGGGAAGATGGCTACACCTTC. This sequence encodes CASRPTGEDGYTF.

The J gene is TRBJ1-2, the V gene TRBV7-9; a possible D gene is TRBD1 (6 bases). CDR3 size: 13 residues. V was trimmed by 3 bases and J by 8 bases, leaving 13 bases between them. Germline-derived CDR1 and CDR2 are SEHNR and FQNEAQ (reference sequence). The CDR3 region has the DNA TGTGCCAGCAGCTTCTCACAGGGCTTGGGCTACACCTTC. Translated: CASSFSQGLGYTF. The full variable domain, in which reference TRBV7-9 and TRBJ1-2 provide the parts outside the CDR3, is DTGVSQNPRHKITKRGQNVTFRCDPISEHNRLYWYRQTLGQGPEFLTYFQNEAQLEKSRLLSDRFSAERPKGSFSTLEIQRTEQGDSAMYLCASSFSQGLGYTFGSGTRLTVV.

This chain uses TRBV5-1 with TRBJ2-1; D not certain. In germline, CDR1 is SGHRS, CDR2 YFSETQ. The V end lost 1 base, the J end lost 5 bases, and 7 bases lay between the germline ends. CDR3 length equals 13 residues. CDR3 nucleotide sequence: TGCGCCAGCAGCTTGATCCCGGACAATGAGCAGTTCTTC. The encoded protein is CASSLIPDNEQFF. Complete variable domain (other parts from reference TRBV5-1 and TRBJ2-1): KAGVTQTPRYLIKTRGQQVTLSCSPISGHRSVSWYQQTPGQGLQFLFEYFSETQRNKGNFPGRFSGRQFSNSRSEMNVSTLELGDSALYLCASSLIPDNEQFFGPGTRLTVL.

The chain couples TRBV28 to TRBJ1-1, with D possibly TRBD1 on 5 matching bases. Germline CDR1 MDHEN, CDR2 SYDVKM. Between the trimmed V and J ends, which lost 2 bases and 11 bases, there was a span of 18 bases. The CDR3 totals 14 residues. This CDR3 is CASSLSSMGRWAFF. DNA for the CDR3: TGTGCCAGCAGTTTAAGCTCAATGGGGCGATGGGCTTTCTTT.

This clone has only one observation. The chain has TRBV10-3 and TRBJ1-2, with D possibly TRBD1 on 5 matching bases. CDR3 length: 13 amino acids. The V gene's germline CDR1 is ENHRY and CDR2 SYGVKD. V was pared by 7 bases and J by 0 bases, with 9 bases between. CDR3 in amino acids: CAITDSTNYGYTF. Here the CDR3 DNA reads TGTGCCATCACCGACAGTACTAACTATGGCTACACCTTC.

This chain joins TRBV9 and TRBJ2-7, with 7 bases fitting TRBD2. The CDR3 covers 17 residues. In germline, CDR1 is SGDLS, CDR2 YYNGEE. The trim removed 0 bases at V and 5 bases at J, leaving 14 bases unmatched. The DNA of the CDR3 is TGTGCCAGCAGCGTAGCGACCGGCGGGAGCGGAGAGGACGAGCAGTACTTC. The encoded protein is CASSVATGGSGEDEQYF.

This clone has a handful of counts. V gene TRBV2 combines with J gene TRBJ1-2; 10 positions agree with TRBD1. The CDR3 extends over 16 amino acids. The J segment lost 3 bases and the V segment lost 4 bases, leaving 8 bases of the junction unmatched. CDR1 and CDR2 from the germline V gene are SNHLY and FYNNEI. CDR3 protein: CASSAVGTGDYYGYTF. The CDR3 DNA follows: TGTGCCAGCAGTGCCGTTGGGACAGGGGACTACTATGGCTACACCTTC.